This T cell receptor beta chain stems from a study of cytomegalovirus exposure and HLA in healthy donors. A single count supports this clone. In the PCR, 60 Vbeta and 13 Jbeta primers were used. The assay was immunoSEQ multiplex PCR, and TCRdb's table has in-frame clones only and misses some. The sample contains about 59,000 clones, 89% of which appear only once. Trimming took 6 bases from V and 2 from J; bases not matched to a gene: 12. From germline, CDR1 is SGHNT and CDR2 YYREEE (reference sequence). The CDR3 contains 18 residues. The receptor's source is a man aged 25-45 years in good health and CMV-seropositive. This sequence joins TRBV5-4 and TRBJ2-2; the match to TRBD2 covers 11 bases. Sequencing was carried out using PBMCs. The CDR3 DNA is TGTGCCAGCACCCGAGCCGGGACTAGCGGCATTAACACCGGGGAGCTGTTTTTT. It specifies CASTRAGTSGINTGELFF.